This T cell receptor (beta chain) was sequenced during a study of T-cell memory formation after mild COVID-19. TCRdb redid the calling of the 5' RACE reads with MiXCR, one entry per CDR3 protein. The repertoire consists of 560,000 or so distinct CDR3 sequences, with approximately 15% occurring once and the leading ten covering roughly 8%. About this clonotype: No antigen is known for it.

Study conclusions and caveats: Largely, contracting CD4+ clones fell within CM and EM, and contracting CD8+ clones within EMRA.

The sequenced sample was PBMCs or a T cell subset sorted from them (not recorded which). The receptor comes from an adult woman who had mild COVID-19 (a few samples of this study predate the infection). Cell type and time point are not known.

CDR3 bases: TGTGCCAGCAGCCCCATTTGGGTAGCAGAGAGAGAGACCCAGTACTTC. This sequence encodes CASSPIWVAERETQYF. V is TRBV7-2 and J is TRBJ2-5; D unclear. The CDR3 is made up of 16 amino acids. Looked up from germline, CDR1 is SGHTA and CDR2 is FQGNSA. V shed 5 bases and J shed 4 bases, with 20 bases lying between them.